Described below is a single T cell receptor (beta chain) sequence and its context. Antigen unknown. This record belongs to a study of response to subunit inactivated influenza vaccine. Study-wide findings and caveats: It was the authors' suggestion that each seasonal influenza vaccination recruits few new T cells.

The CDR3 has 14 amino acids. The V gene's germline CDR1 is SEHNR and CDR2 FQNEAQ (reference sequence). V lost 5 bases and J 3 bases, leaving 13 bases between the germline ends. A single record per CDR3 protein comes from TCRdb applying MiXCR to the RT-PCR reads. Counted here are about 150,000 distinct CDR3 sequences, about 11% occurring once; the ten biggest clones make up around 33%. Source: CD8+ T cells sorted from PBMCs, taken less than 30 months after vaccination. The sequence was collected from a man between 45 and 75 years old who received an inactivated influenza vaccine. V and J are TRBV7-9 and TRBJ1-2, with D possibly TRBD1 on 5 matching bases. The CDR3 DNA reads TGTGCCAGCAGCCACAACCAGGGTGACTATGGCTACACCTTC. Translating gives CASSHNQGDYGYTF.